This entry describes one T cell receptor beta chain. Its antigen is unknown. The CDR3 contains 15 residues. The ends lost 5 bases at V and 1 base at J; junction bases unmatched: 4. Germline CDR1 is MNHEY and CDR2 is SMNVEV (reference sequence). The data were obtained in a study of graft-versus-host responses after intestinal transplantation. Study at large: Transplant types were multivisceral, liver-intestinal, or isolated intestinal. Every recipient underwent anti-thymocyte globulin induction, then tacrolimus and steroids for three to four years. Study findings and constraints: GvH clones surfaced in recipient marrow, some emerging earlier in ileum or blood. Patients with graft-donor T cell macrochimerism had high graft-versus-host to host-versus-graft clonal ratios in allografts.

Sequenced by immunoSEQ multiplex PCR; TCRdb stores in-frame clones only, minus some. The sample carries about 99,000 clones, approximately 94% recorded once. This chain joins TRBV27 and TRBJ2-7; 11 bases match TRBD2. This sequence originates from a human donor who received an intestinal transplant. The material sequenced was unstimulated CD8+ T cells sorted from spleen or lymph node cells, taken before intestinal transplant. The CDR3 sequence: CASSTLAGGSYEQYF. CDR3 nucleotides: TGTGCCAGCAGTACCCTAGCGGGGGGATCCTACGAGCAGTACTTC.